This T cell receptor (beta chain) was recovered during a study of T cell clones after liver transplantation (dated by TCRdb to between 2019 and 2020). For context, the study as a whole: The samples were obtained from ITN030ST, a randomized trial that attempted immunosuppression withdrawal within 2 years after liver transplantation. Blood samples were collected pre-transplant, pre-randomization before withdrawal, and post-randomization after either full withdrawal or failed withdrawal. Third party-reactive TCRbeta sequences were also identified from pre-transplant MLRs to serve as an antigen-independent comparator for donor-reactive sequences. Tolerance was defined as complete immunosuppression withdrawal for at least one year with no rise in liver enzymes beyond twice the upper limit of normal. No induction therapy was given to the subjects, and standard immunosuppression was administered until randomization at 12-24 months post-transplant. Three of the eight recipients were HCV-positive; the others were transplanted for non-autoimmune, non-viral indications. After a pre-transplant mixed lymphocyte reaction, TCRbeta sequencing was used to pinpoint donor-reactive T cell clones, which were subsequently tracked in post-transplant blood. The studied cohort comprised 8 liver transplant recipients, 3 classified as tolerant and 5 as non-tolerant.

Frozen genomic DNA underwent high-throughput TCRbeta CDR3 sequencing by immunoSEQ, including PCR amplification, mapping, bias correction and internal controls. In the authors' own workflow: Only productive rearrangements were retained, and each unique TCRbeta sequence was defined by its CDR3 nucleotide sequence together with its V and J gene. A sequence counted as donor-reactive only if the sequence showed at least 5-fold expansion in CFSE-low cells compared with unstimulated pre-transplant cells and had a frequency of at least 0.01%. Per-subject minimum frequency thresholds, based on the lowest-template unstimulated sample, ensured at least 90% detection power. Jensen-Shannon divergence between the top 1000 TCRbeta sequences after and before transplant was used to measure repertoire turnover. Changes in detection of donor-reactive sequences were assessed with two-sided Fisher's exact tests. TCRdb stores this immuneACCESS table with in-frame sequences only. Part of the clones is absent; in the studies checked, under half of the shortfall reflects unresolved V genes, and no reason is known for the rest. The D gene and trimming were derived from the DNA, and the V and J assignments and clone size from that table. In this sample the table shows approximately 72,000 clones, under 95% of which occur a single time. 2% to 3% of the sample goes to the ten largest clones.

V sheds 5 bases and J sheds 7 bases, leaving 18 bases between their ends. Reading from cysteine to phenylalanine, the CDR3 counts 15 amino acids. The DNA shown is the 45-base CDR3, in frame from base 1. According to the germline V gene, CDR1 reads SGHAT and CDR2 reads FQNNGV. Taken with the paper, the label for time point translates to: pre-transplant. Thawed unstimulated PBMCs were stained for CD3, CD4 and CD8 and FACS-sorted into CD3+CD4+ and CD3+CD8+ populations. Each of the 8 studied subjects was randomized to immunosuppression withdrawal. The Qiagen DNeasy Blood and Tissue Kit was used for isolation of genomic DNA. Comments on this clone: It has no known antigen specificity. Base qualities are not recorded, but no much larger clone differs from it by a single base.

Points the paper makes about the study in general: Without allograft tissue specimens, donor-reactive T cells may have migrated into the graft rather than being deleted. Donor-reactive sequences decreased more than third party-reactive sequences, which suggests partial antigen-specific deletion that was not related to withdrawal success. Low numbers of available donor cells limited the measurable donor-reactive repertoire in a couple of subjects. Circulating donor-reactive CD4 TCRbeta sequences fell significantly post-transplant in most of the 8 subjects, irrespective of tolerance or HCV status. When repertoire turnover was accounted for, significantly reduced detection of donor-reactive sequences was found in 7 of 8 subjects for CD4 and in 8 of 8 subjects for CD8. Conclusions were preliminary, limited by small, heterogeneous patient numbers and non-standardized post-transplant time points.

The source was CD4+ T cells from blood, collected before liver transplant. The sequence was obtained from a human donor who received a liver transplant. The rearrangement joined TRBV11-2 to TRBJ2-4; D gene: possibly TRBD2, on 6 matching bases. CDR3 loop: CASSGGAQGENIQYF. In nucleotide form, the sequence is TGTGCCAGCAGCGGCGGGGCCCAGGGTGAGAACATTCAGTACTTC. The full variable domain, with segments outside the CDR3 supplied by the reference TRBV11-2 and TRBJ2-4 proteins, appears as EAGVAQSPRYKIIEKRQSVAFWCNPISGHATLYWYQQILGQGPKLLIQFQNNGVVDDSQLPKDRFSAERLKGVDSTLKIQPAKLEDSAVYLCASSGGAQGENIQYFGAGTRLSVL.